This section outlines one T cell receptor (beta chain) sequence together with its context. No antigen is known for it. Here immunoSEQ multiplex PCR was the method, and the copy in TCRdb shows in-frame clones only, minus some. The sample lists roughly 250,000 clones; 85% to 90% were seen once. The data originate from a study of cytomegalovirus exposure and HLA in healthy donors. The donors were part of the approximately 120-subject validation cohort, which stood apart from the roughly 730-subject first cohort. Per germline, CDR1 MDHEN and CDR2 SYDVKM. The CDR3 runs to 14 residues. The germline V and J ends were trimmed by 6 bases and 3 bases, with 14 bases remaining between them. Study findings and constraints: The dataset shows that most TCR sequences were rare, while some public TCRs occurred in many donors. Reports indicated that the classifier achieved high specificity and sensitivity in diagnosing cytomegalovirus status. According to a subsequent analysis, TCR clusters from the first cohort were inclined to appear together in the 120 or so validation repertoires.

Sequencing was done on a sample of PBMCs. The TCR sequence derives from a young woman in good health and CMV-seronegative. This chain connects TRBV28 to TRBJ1-2, with unresolved D. The CDR3 here is CASRKQQSYYGYTF. CDR3 nucleotide sequence: TGTGCCAGCAGGAAACAGCAATCTTACTATGGCTACACCTTC.